The TCR beta chain under discussion was sequenced for a study of Graves' ophthalmopathy and Graves' hyperthyroidism. Study-wide results and limits: Among expanded thyroid clonotypes above 0.001 frequency, most also occurred in blood. The study's model predicted ophthalmopathy progression at 65% to 71% sensitivity and 72.22% specificity.

TCR beta CDR3 amplification used RNA transcripts. An opening RT-PCR round employed HTBI primers and preceded a second-round multiplex PCR. MiXCR, applied by TCRdb to the multiplex PCR reads, yields one record per CDR3 protein. The sample holds under 250,000 distinct CDR3 sequences, roughly 27% seen once. Enrollment excluded any patients with other autoimmune diseases, uncontrolled infections, pregnancy or lactation. The CDR3 spans 15 residues. Germline assignment: CDR1 SGHTA and CDR2 FQGTGA. Trimming at V came to 4 bases and at J to 6 bases, leaving 6 bases not matched to a gene. This clonotype was counted between two and nine times. Its specificity is not known.

The TCR sequence derives from a man between 45 and 60 years old with Graves' ophthalmopathy. Sequencing was performed on peripheral blood. The chain recombines TRBV7-3 with TRBJ1-6, with 7 bases that match TRBD1. The DNA for the CDR3 is TGTGCCAGCAGCTCCTCAGGGGGTACTAATTCACCCCTCCACTTT. Translation gives CASSSSGGTNSPLHF.